A single sample gave rise to the 13 T cell receptor beta chains below, sequenced in a study of cytomegalovirus exposure and HLA in healthy donors. The method was immunoSEQ multiplex PCR; TCRdb's version includes in-frame clones alone and lacks a portion of them. The table shows 150,000 or so clones, with 86% occurring only once. Material for sequencing was PBMCs. These receptors were taken from a man aged 18 to 29 in good health and CMV-seropositive.

The V call is TRBV6-1, the J call TRBJ1-5; possible D gene TRBD1, 5 bases. Looked up from germline, CDR1 is MNHNS and CDR2 is SASEGT. The CDR3 extends over 13 amino acids. V lost 11 bases to trimming and J lost 3 bases, with 14 bases between them. CDR3 sequence reads: CASRGVPNQPQHF. For the CDR3, the DNA is TGTGCCTCGCGGGGGGTCCCCAATCAGCCCCAGCATTTT.

This clone was seen a few times. The rearrangement uses TRBV7-9 and TRBJ1-1; D is unclear. This CDR3 has 14 residues. Germline CDR1 SEHNR, CDR2 FQNEAQ (reference sequence). Trimming shortened V by 5 bases and J by 6 bases, and 16 bases separated the two germline ends. CDR3 region: CASSALGSIPEAFF. DNA of the CDR3: TGTGCCAGCAGCGCACTAGGGAGCATCCCTGAAGCTTTCTTT. The variable domain in full, with the rest retrieved from reference TRBV7-9 and TRBJ1-1, is DTGVSQNPRHKITKRGQNVTFRCDPISEHNRLYWYRQTLGQGPEFLTYFQNEAQLEKSRLLSDRFSAERPKGSFSTLEIQRTEQGDSAMYLCASSALGSIPEAFFGQGTRLTVV.

The chain uses TRBV5-1 and TRBJ1-4; D is unresolved. The CDR3 contains 16 residues. V dropped 0 bases and J dropped 0 bases, with 9 bases sitting between them. The germline gives CDR1 SGHRS, CDR2 YFSETQ. The CDR3 region has the DNA TGCGCCAGCAGCTTGGCCAAAGCTGCAACTAATGAAAAACTGTTTTTT. Translating it yields CASSLAKAATNEKLFF.

This CDR3 reads CASSPRDTFPDTQYF. The CDR3 DNA is TGTGCCAGCAGCCCAAGGGACACCTTCCCAGATACGCAGTATTTT. J is TRBJ2-3 and V is TRBV13; maybe TRBD1 (6 bases). V lost 5 bases and J lost 4, with 16 bases in between. This CDR3 contains 15 residues. Germline values: CDR1 PRHDT, CDR2 FYEKMQ (reference sequence).

This chain uses TRBV7-2 with TRBJ2-7; 10 bases are shared with TRBD2. Unmatched junction bases numbered 6, after V lost 1 base and J lost 6 bases. The CDR3 runs to 15 residues. Per the germline V gene, CDR1 is SGHTA and CDR2 is FQGNSA. Here the CDR3 DNA reads TGTGCCAGCAGCTTAGAAGGGACTAGCGAAAGCGAGCAGTACTTC. This gives the protein CASSLEGTSESEQYF.

The genes are TRBV30 and TRBJ2-5; possibly TRBD2 for D (6 bases). The CDR3 runs 15 residues. The germline V and J ends were trimmed by 2 bases and 3 bases, with 16 bases remaining between them. Germline assignment: CDR1 GTSNPN and CDR2 SVGIG (reference sequence). This CDR3 reads CAWSSAGTSEETQYF. In DNA form, the CDR3 reads TGTGCCTGGAGTTCGGCGGGGACTTCAGAAGAGACCCAGTACTTC.

The rearrangement uses TRBV6-5 and TRBJ2-7; 10 positions match TRBD2. The length of the CDR3 is 15 residues. Germline V gives CDR1 MNHEY, CDR2 SVGAGI. The junction had 4 bases not matched to a gene; V was cut back by 5 bases and J by 0 bases. In DNA, the CDR3 is TGTGCCAGCAGTCGAGGACTAGCGGACTCCTACGAGCAGTACTTC. Protein: CASSRGLADSYEQYF.

The rearrangement links TRBV2 to TRBJ1-4, with 11 bases that match TRBD1. In germline, CDR1 is SNHLY, CDR2 FYNNEI. CDR3 length: 15 amino acids. Unmatched junction bases numbered 8, after V lost 6 bases and J lost 8 bases. The CDR3 region is CASREDRGLQEKLFF. CDR3 DNA sequence: TGTGCCAGCAGAGAGGACAGGGGGCTTCAAGAAAAACTGTTTTTT.

The chain couples TRBV5-1 to TRBJ2-3, with D possibly TRBD2 on 5 matching bases. CDR3 size: 14 residues. Germline V lookup: CDR1 SGHRS, CDR2 YFSETQ. Trimming took 5 bases from V and 1 from J, leaving 11 bases between them. The chain's CDR3 is CASRAGLRTDTQYF. The CDR3, as DNA: TGCGCCAGCAGGGCGGGTCTGCGCACAGATACGCAGTATTTT.

The chain joins TRBV25-1 to TRBJ1-4, with 7 bases lining up with TRBD1. The CDR3 runs to 14 residues. The V gene end was trimmed by 4 bases and the J gene end by 8 bases; junction bases not matched to a gene: 7. Germline V CDR1 and CDR2: MGHDK, SYGVNS. The CDR3 DNA reads TGTGCCAGCAGTGCAAGGGACAGCTCAGAAAAACTGTTTTTT. Protein sequence: CASSARDSSEKLFF.

J is TRBJ1-4 and V is TRBV9; the match to TRBD1 covers 7 bases. This CDR3 is 15 amino acids long. V lost 4 bases, J lost 7 bases, and 10 bases stayed unmatched. Germline V gene data show CDR1 as SGDLS and CDR2 as YYNGEE. The CDR3 sequence is CASSITGDDGEKLFF. CDR3 DNA: TGTGCCAGCAGCATAACAGGGGACGATGGTGAAAAACTGTTTTTT.

The V call is TRBV7-2, the J call TRBJ1-3; D gene ambiguous. This CDR3 has 12 amino acids. V was cut by 5 bases and J by 3 bases, with 5 bases left in between. CDR1 SGHTA and CDR2 FQGNSA come from the germline V gene. DNA for the CDR3: TGTGCCAGCAGCCCGGTTGGAAACACCATATATTTT. As protein: CASSPVGNTIYF.

The chain recombines TRBV18 with TRBJ1-5; D gene ambiguous. In germline, CDR1 is KGHSH, CDR2 LQKENI. The CDR3 covers 16 residues. Trimming cost V 4 bases and J 3 bases, with 16 bases left between them. The CDR3 bases are TGTGCCAGCTCACTAAGGGAGGCCAGTATCAATCAGCCCCAGCATTTT. This sequence encodes CASSLREASINQPQHF.